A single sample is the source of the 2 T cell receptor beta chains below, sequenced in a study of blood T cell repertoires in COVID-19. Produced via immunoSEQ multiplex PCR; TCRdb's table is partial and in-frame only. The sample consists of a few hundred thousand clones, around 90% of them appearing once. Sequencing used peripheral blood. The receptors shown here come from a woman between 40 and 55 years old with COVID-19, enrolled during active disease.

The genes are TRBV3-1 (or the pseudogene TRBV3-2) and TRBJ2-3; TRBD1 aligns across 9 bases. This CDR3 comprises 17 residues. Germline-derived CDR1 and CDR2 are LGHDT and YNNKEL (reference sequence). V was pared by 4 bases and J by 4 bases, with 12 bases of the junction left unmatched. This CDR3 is CASSRQPGQGDPDTQYF. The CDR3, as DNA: TGTGCCAGCAGCCGACAACCGGGACAGGGAGATCCAGATACGCAGTATTTT.

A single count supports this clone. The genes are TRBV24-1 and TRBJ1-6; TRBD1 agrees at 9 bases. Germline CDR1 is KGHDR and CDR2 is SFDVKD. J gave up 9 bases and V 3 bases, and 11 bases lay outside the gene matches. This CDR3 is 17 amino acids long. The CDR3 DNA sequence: TGTGCCACCAGTGATCAGAGCCGCGGGACAGGGAGTTCACCCCTCCACTTT. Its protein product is CATSDQSRGTGSSPLHF.